The 27 T cell receptor beta chains below were found in one sample sequenced in a study of spatial heterogeneity in lung cancer. MiXCR, run by TCRdb on the 5' RACE reads, gives a single entry per CDR3 protein. The profile shows around 63,000 distinct CDR3 sequences, around 8.4% of them singletons. Indicated time point: sample taken at primary tumor resection. Whole RNA, which was extracted from tumor, nontumor lung tissue or frozen PBMC, was sequenced without any cell sorting. The sample was PBMCs, taken at surgery. These receptors were taken from a female donor with early-stage non-small cell lung cancer.

The J gene is TRBJ1-2, the V gene TRBV28; 10 bases match TRBD1. The V gene end was trimmed by 6 bases and the J gene end by 7 bases; junction bases not matched to a gene: 5. CDR3 size: 13 residues. Germline V gene lookup returns CDR1 MDHEN and CDR2 SYDVKM. The CDR3 loop is CASRGQGLGGYTF. CDR3 nucleotides: TGTGCCAGCAGGGGACAGGGGTTAGGTGGCTACACCTTC.

This clonotype came up many times. This rearrangement joins TRBV9 to TRBJ1-2, with 8 bases identical to TRBD1. Germline V gene data show CDR1 as SGDLS and CDR2 as YYNGEE. The CDR3 extends over 15 amino acids. V was clipped by 4 bases and J by 0 bases; unmatched bases: 5. CDR3 residues: CASSTWTGTNYGYTF. The CDR3 DNA is TGTGCCAGCAGCACCTGGACAGGGACTAACTATGGCTACACCTTC.

This clonotype was seen at least ten times. A junction end diverges from the germline sequence, so it may reflect a read error. The chain combines TRBV7-9 with TRBJ2-7; TRBD2 matches at 8 bases. Germline lookup yields CDR1 SEHNR and CDR2 FQNEAQ (reference sequence). This CDR3 has 12 residues. The DNA of the CDR3 is TGTGCCAGCAGCAACGACCCGGGACTAGTCGGCTTC. This translates into CASSNDPGLVGF. Looking up the rest from reference TRBV7-9 and TRBJ2-7 gives the full variable domain: DTGVSQNPRHKITKRGQNVTFRCDPISEHNRLYWYRQTLGQGPEFLTYFQNEAQLEKSRLLSDRFSAERPKGSFSTLEIQRTEQGDSAMYLCASSNDPGLVGFGPGTRLTVT.

The rearrangement joins TRBV7-2 to TRBJ2-3, with 9 bases that match TRBD2. This CDR3 comprises 16 residues. V was pared by 5 bases and J by 3 bases, with 9 bases of the junction left unmatched. Germline assignment: CDR1 SGHTA and CDR2 FQGNSA. CDR3 bases: TGTGCCAGCAGCCTTAGCGGGAGAGGGGGTACAGATACGCAGTATTTT. It codes for CASSLSGRGGTDTQYF.

The V and J genes are TRBV27 and TRBJ1-2, with 11 bases identical to TRBD1. Germline loops: CDR1 MNHEY, CDR2 SMNVEV (reference sequence). CDR3 size: 15 residues. V lost 5 bases and J lost 4; bases outside the gene matches: 6. CDR3 nucleotide sequence: TGTGCCAGCAGTGCGGGGACAGGGGGGTTCTATGGCTACACCTTC. As protein: CASSAGTGGFYGYTF.

This clonotype came up a few times. The gene calls are TRBV19 and TRBJ2-5; 9 bases fit TRBD1. The CDR3 spans 17 residues. CDR1 and CDR2 (germline): LNHDA, SQIVND (reference sequence). V dropped 1 base and J dropped 0; count of bases not matched to a gene: 6. The DNA of the CDR3 is TGTGCCAGTAGTATAGGATCCGGGACAGGGTACCAAGAGACCCAGTACTTC. Its translation: CASSIGSGTGYQETQYF. Combining the CDR3 with reference TRBV19 and TRBJ2-5 gives the whole variable domain DGGITQSPKYLFRKEGQNVTLSCEQNLNHDAMYWYRQDPGQGLRLIYYSQIVNDFQKGDIAEGYSVSREKKESFPLTVTSAQKNPTAFYLCASSIGSGTGYQETQYFGPGTRLLVL.

The J gene is TRBJ1-6, the V gene TRBV7-2; tentatively, D is TRBD1 (6 bases). Per the germline V gene, CDR1 is SGHTA and CDR2 is FQGNSA. This CDR3 has 15 residues. Deletions cut 4 bases from V and 9 bases from J, with 16 bases between. The CDR3 protein is CASSYPGGGASPLHF. CDR3 DNA sequence: TGTGCCAGCAGCTACCCTGGAGGGGGTGCTTCACCCCTCCACTTT.

CDR3 DNA sequence: TGTGCCAGCAGCTTAGCGGACTGGGGAAATGAGCAGTTCTTC. Its protein is CASSLADWGNEQFF. The chain has TRBV11-3 and TRBJ2-1, with D possibly matching TRBD2 (5 bases). V shed 1 base and J shed 7 bases, with 11 bases lying between them. Germline V CDR1 and CDR2: SGHNT, YENEEA. The CDR3 loop spans 14 amino acids.

The V gene is TRBV5-1, the J gene TRBJ1-1; D is uncertain. Trimming removed 0 bases from V and 1 base from J, with 13 bases in between. The CDR3 has 16 amino acids. The V gene's germline CDR1 is SGHRS and CDR2 YFSETQ. CDR3 sequence (DNA): TGCGCCAGCAGCTTGGGGACCGGGTCTGGGAACACTGAAGCTTTCTTT. Residues: CASSLGTGSGNTEAFF.

This CDR3 is CASSLRRDATEAFF. Written as DNA, the CDR3 is TGCGCCAGCAGCCTGAGGAGGGATGCCACTGAAGCTTTCTTT. The genes are TRBV5-1 and TRBJ1-1; D call uncertain. This CDR3 has 14 amino acids. V was cut by 4 bases and J by 4 bases, with 14 bases left in between. CDR1 is SGHRS and CDR2 is YFSETQ in the germline V gene.

J is TRBJ1-4 and V is TRBV9, with TRBD1 matching over 7 bases. This CDR3 has 16 amino acids. V lost 2 bases, J lost 7 bases, and 11 bases stayed unmatched. Germline lookup yields CDR1 SGDLS and CDR2 YYNGEE. The CDR3 nucleotides read TGTGCCAGCAGCGTTGGGACAGTCCCTTTTGGTGAAAAACTGTTTTTT. It specifies CASSVGTVPFGEKLFF.

V and J are TRBV7-8 and TRBJ2-2, with D possibly called TRBD1 or TRBD2 (5 bases each). The CDR3 extends over 15 amino acids. Germline assignment: CDR1 SGHVS and CDR2 FQNEAQ. V shed 1 base and J shed 6 bases, with 12 bases lying between them. DNA for the CDR3: TGTGCCAGCAGCTTAGGTCCAGGGCGGGCCGGGGAGCTGTTTTTT. This sequence encodes CASSLGPGRAGELFF.

The CDR3 spells CAISGGLQETQYF. CDR3 nucleotides: TGTGCCATCAGCGGCGGACTCCAAGAGACCCAGTACTTC. The chain links TRBV10-3 to TRBJ2-5; TRBD2 is a possible D gene (5 bases). There are 13 residues in the CDR3. Trimming stripped 6 bases from V and 1 base from J, with 9 bases between. Germline lookup yields CDR1 ENHRY and CDR2 SYGVKD.

This clonotype turned up a few times. The chain recombines TRBV7-3 with TRBJ2-5, with D possibly TRBD2 on 5 matching bases. Germline V gene data show CDR1 as SGHTA and CDR2 as FQGTGA. Trimming cost V 3 bases and J 1 base, with 6 bases left between them. This CDR3 region has 13 residues. The CDR3 nucleotides are TGTGCCAGCAGCTTGGGAGCCCAAGAGACCCAGTACTTC. Translating gives CASSLGAQETQYF.

This clonotype was detected only a few times. The J gene is TRBJ2-5, the V gene TRBV6-1; tentatively, D is TRBD1 (6 bases). The CDR3 has 14 residues. The germline CDR1 and CDR2 sequences are MNHNS and SASEGT. Trimming shortened V by 2 bases and J by 0 bases, and 7 bases separated the two germline ends. Here the CDR3 DNA reads TGTGCCAGCAGTGAACAGGGGAACCAAGAGACCCAGTACTTC. Its translation: CASSEQGNQETQYF.

Only a few counts were recorded for this clonotype. The gene calls are TRBV27 and TRBJ2-7; 11 bases fit TRBD2. With 5 bases clipped from V and 2 bases from J, the junction kept 5 bases outside the gene matches. The CDR3 sequence is 15 residues long. Germline CDR1 reads MNHEY; CDR2 reads SMNVEV (reference sequence). Written as DNA, the CDR3 is TGTGCCAGCAGTCTAACTAGCGGGGGCCCCTACGAGCAGTACTTC. Protein sequence: CASSLTSGGPYEQYF.

V and J are TRBV7-2 and TRBJ2-2; D remains unclear. V lost 1 base and J lost 4, with 10 bases in between. This CDR3 comprises 15 residues. Germline loops: CDR1 SGHTA, CDR2 FQGNSA. CDR3 amino acids: CASSLVFSSTGELFF. The CDR3 nucleotides read TGTGCCAGCAGCTTAGTCTTTTCGTCCACCGGGGAGCTGTTTTTT. The full variable domain, its missing parts supplied by reference TRBV7-2 and TRBJ2-2, is GAGVSQSPSNKVTEKGKDVELRCDPISGHTALYWYRQSLGQGLEFLIYFQGNSAPDKSGLPSDRFSAERTGGSVSTLTIQRTQQEDSAVYLCASSLVFSSTGELFFGEGSRLTVL.

Details on this clonotype: Given a much more abundant clone one base away, this may be a read error. The chain is built from TRBV5-5 and TRBJ1-5, with D perhaps matching TRBD1 (5 bases). Germline CDR1 is SGHKS and CDR2 is YYEKEE (reference sequence). This CDR3 has 16 residues. Between the trimmed V and J ends, which lost 2 bases and 3 bases, there was a span of 15 bases. The CDR3 DNA sequence: TGTGCCAGCAGCTTTTGGACAAGGGGTCCCAATCAGCCCCAGCATTTT. This encodes CASSFWTRGPNQPQHF. The full variable domain, completed using reference TRBV5-5 and TRBJ1-5, is DAGVTQSPTHLIKTRGQQVTLRCSPISGHKSVSWYQQVLGQGPQFIFQYYEKEERGRGNFPDRFSARQFPNYSSELNVNALLLGDSALYLCASSFWTRGPNQPQHFGDGTRLSIL.

This clonotype has ten or more counts. The chain joins TRBV7-2 to TRBJ1-5, with D unresolved. This CDR3 has 13 amino acids. The V end lost 7 bases, the J end lost 7 bases, and 14 bases lay between the germline ends. Germline V gives CDR1 SGHTA, CDR2 FQGNSA. The CDR3 sequence: CASTSSPGQPQHF. CDR3 DNA: TGTGCCAGCACCTCCTCGCCGGGCCAGCCCCAGCATTTT.

CDR3 sequence: CASSEGGGRVDEQYF. CDR3 bases: TGCGCCAGCAGTGAAGGGGGCGGGAGGGTCGACGAGCAGTACTTC. The rearrangement uses TRBV10-2 and TRBJ2-7; TRBD2 aligns across 9 bases. Germline-derived CDR1 and CDR2 are WSHSY and SAAADI. The J segment lost 5 bases and the V segment lost 3 bases, leaving 8 bases of the junction unmatched. This CDR3 is 15 amino acids long.

A few counts support this clonotype. V usage is TRBV3-1 and J usage is TRBJ2-1; 8 bases line up with TRBD2. Per germline, CDR1 LGHDT and CDR2 YNNKEL (reference sequence). This CDR3 contains 14 residues. V lost 3 bases and J lost 10; bases outside the gene matches: 8. CDR3 nucleotides: TGTGCCAGCAGCCAGAGGATTAGCGGGAACGAGCAGTTCTTC. Translated, it gives CASSQRISGNEQFF.

Notes on this clonotype: A much larger clonotype is one base distant, so this may be a read error. The CDR3, as DNA: TGTGCCAGCAACTTTCTCGAACAGGGGAATTCACCCCTCCACTTT. Translated: CASNFLEQGNSPLHF. This sequence joins TRBV5-5 and TRBJ1-6; 7 nucleotides line up with TRBD1. J lost 7 bases, V lost 6 bases, and 10 bases had no gene match. The CDR3 totals 15 residues. CDR1 and CDR2 (germline): SGHKS, YYEKEE (reference sequence).

There are many counts of this clonotype. V gene TRBV5-5 combines with J gene TRBJ1-1; possibly TRBD1 for D (6 bases). CDR1 is SGHKS, CDR2 YYEKEE, per germline (reference sequence). The CDR3 loop spans 13 amino acids. The V end lost 9 bases, the J end lost 1 base, and 13 bases lay between the germline ends. The CDR3 loop is CATNTGTNTEAFF. CDR3 coding DNA: TGTGCCACCAATACAGGGACGAACACTGAAGCTTTCTTT.

At least ten counts were recorded for this clonotype. The chain is built from TRBV6-5 and TRBJ2-1; D is possibly TRBD2 (6 bases). The CDR3 is 14 residues long. Germline values: CDR1 MNHEY, CDR2 SVGAGI. Trimming shortened V by 7 bases and J by 6 bases, and 16 bases separated the two germline ends. The CDR3 sequence is CASTDHGGSNEQFF. CDR3 coding DNA: TGTGCCAGCACCGACCACGGGGGTTCCAATGAGCAGTTCTTC.

This clonotype was seen a few times. CDR3 residues: CASSSPPGHFTGELFF. CDR3 sequence (DNA): TGTGCCAGCAGCTCCCCCCCGGGACATTTCACCGGGGAGCTGTTTTTT. This chain uses TRBV7-3 with TRBJ2-2; perhaps TRBD1 as D (6 bases). Germline loops: CDR1 SGHTA, CDR2 FQGTGA. The CDR3 consists of 16 residues. V was shortened by 4 bases and J by 4 bases, with 16 bases between the two germline ends.

This clonotype was seen many times. This chain joins TRBV28 and TRBJ1-3; 7 bases fit TRBD1. The junction had 11 bases not matched to a gene; V was cut back by 6 bases and J by 0 bases. This CDR3 contains 17 residues. Germline values: CDR1 MDHEN, CDR2 SYDVKM. CDR3 residues: CASSTGTAFLSGNTIYF. CDR3 nucleotides: TGTGCCAGCAGCACCGGGACAGCCTTTCTCTCTGGAAACACCATATATTTT.

This chain joins TRBV19 and TRBJ1-5; D remains unclear. Germline-derived CDR1 and CDR2 are LNHDA and SQIVND (reference sequence). The length of the CDR3 is 13 residues. Trimming pared 3 bases from V and 8 bases from J, leaving 11 bases between. In DNA, the CDR3 is TGTGCCAGTAGTATTGGGCCTCAGGAGCCCCAGCATTTT. Amino acids: CASSIGPQEPQHF.